The 6 T cell receptor beta chains in this list originate from one sample, sequenced in a study of shared clonotypes between healthy human individuals. Only in-frame clones appear in the TCRdb table, and some are missing; sequencing was by immunoSEQ multiplex PCR. The profile covers about 1.1 million clones, with 70% to 85% appearing a single time and more than 0.85% taken by the ten largest. The sequenced sample consisted of memory CD4+ T cells from PBMCs. Subset meaning: CD45RA-negative fraction. These receptor sequences come from a man aged 18 to 30 in good health. Some clones in this sample may be carry-over from other donors' samples.

This clone appeared once. The chain uses TRBV11-1 and TRBJ2-1, with D perhaps TRBD1 (6 bases). The V gene lost 5 bases and the J gene lost 7 bases, with 15 bases spanning the gap. CDR3 length: 14 amino acids. Germline lookup yields CDR1 SGHAT and CDR2 FQDESV (reference sequence). The DNA for the CDR3 is TGTGCCAGCAGCAAACAGGGCGTTTCAAATGAGCAGTTCTTC. Its translation: CASSKQGVSNEQFF. The full variable domain, in which reference TRBV11-1 and TRBJ2-1 provide the parts outside the CDR3, is EAEVAQSPRYKITEKSQAVAFWCDPISGHATLYWYRQILGQGPELLVQFQDESVVDDSQLPKDRFSAERLKGVDSTLKIQPAELGDSAMYLCASSKQGVSNEQFFGPGTRLTVL.

This rearrangement joins TRBV19 to TRBJ1-2; tentative D call: TRBD1 (6 bases). CDR3 length equals 14 residues. V lost 6 bases to trimming and J lost 4 bases, with 15 bases between them. The germline CDR1 and CDR2 sequences are LNHDA and SQIVND (reference sequence). This chain's CDR3 is CASRTTTGGYGYTF. The DNA of the CDR3 is TGTGCCAGTAGAACGACGACAGGCGGCTATGGCTACACCTTC.

The chain has TRBV6-6 and TRBJ2-1, with no clear D. V lost 5 bases to trimming and J lost 4 bases, with 15 bases between them. Germline V lookup: CDR1 MNHNY, CDR2 SVGAGI (reference sequence). This CDR3 spans 15 amino acids. CDR3 nucleotides: TGTGCCAGCAGTGCCGGGCCCCTTGCGTACAATGAGCAGTTCTTC. It encodes CASSAGPLAYNEQFF.

A word on this clone: A read error is likely here: a far larger clone is one base away. The CDR3 sequence: CASSTTDTQYF. The CDR3 nucleotides read TGTGCCAGCAGCACCACAGATACGCAGTATTTT. V usage is TRBV11-3 and J usage is TRBJ2-3, with unresolved D. Germline CDR1 reads SGHNT; CDR2 reads YENEEA. Deletions cut 5 bases from V and 2 bases from J, with 2 bases between. The CDR3 has 11 residues.

CDR3 bases: TGTGCCATCAGTGAGTCGGTCGGGGGATCAGAACAGCCCCAGCATTTT. This codes for CAISESVGGSEQPQHF. The chain carries TRBV10-3 and TRBJ1-5, with D possibly being TRBD1 (5 bases). Deletions cut 0 bases from V and 7 bases from J, with 16 bases between. Per the germline V gene, CDR1 is ENHRY and CDR2 is SYGVKD. The CDR3 has 16 amino acids.

J is TRBJ2-1 and V is TRBV25-1; a possible D gene is TRBD2 (7 bases). V was pared by 2 bases and J by 14 bases, with 16 bases between. The length of the CDR3 is 13 residues. Germline loops: CDR1 MGHDK, CDR2 SYGVNS. CDR3 region: CASSEANREGEFF. The CDR3 DNA reads TGTGCCAGCAGTGAAGCAAACAGGGAGGGGGAGTTCTTC. Together with reference TRBV25-1 and TRBJ2-1, the CDR3 gives the full variable domain: EADIYQTPRYLVIGTGKKITLECSQTMGHDKMYWYQQDPGMELHLIHYSYGVNSTEKGDLSSESTVSRIRTEHFPLTLESARPSHTSQYLCASSEANREGEFFGPGTRLTVL.